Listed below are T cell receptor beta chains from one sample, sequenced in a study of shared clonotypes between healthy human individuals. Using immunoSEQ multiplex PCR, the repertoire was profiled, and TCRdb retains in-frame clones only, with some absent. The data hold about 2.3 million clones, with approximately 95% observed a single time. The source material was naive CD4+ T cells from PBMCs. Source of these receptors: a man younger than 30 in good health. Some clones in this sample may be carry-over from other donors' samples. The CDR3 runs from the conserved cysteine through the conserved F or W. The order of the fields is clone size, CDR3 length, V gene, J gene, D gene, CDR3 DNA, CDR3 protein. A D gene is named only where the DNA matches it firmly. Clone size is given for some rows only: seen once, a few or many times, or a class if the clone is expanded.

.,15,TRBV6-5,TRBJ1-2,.,TGTGCCAGCAGTTACGGGCCGGCAGCTAACTATGGCTACACCTTC,CASSYGPAANYGYTF
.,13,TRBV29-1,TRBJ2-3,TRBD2,TGCAGCGTTGGGGCGGGAGGGACAGATACGCAGTATTTT,CSVGAGGTDTQYF
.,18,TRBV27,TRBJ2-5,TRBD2,TGTGCCAGCAGTCGACAGACACGGGCGGCTAGCGGACAAGAGACCCAGTACTTC,CASSRQTRAASGQETQYF
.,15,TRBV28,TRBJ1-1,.,TGTGCCAGCAGTTCCCCCCCCGCTCAGGGGACTGAAGCTTTCTTT,CASSSPPAQGTEAFF
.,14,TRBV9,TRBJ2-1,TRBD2,TGTGCCAGCAGCGTAGAGGGGACTAGCCATGAGCAGTTCTTC,CASSVEGTSHEQFF
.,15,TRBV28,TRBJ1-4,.,TGTGCCAGCAGTTCCAACCGGGACACCCGTGAAAAACTGTTTTTT,CASSSNRDTREKLFF
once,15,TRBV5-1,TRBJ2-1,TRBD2,TGCGCCAGCAGTCGTACTAGCGGGAGCTCCAATGAGCAGTTCTTC,CASSRTSGSSNEQFF
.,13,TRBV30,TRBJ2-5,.,TGTGCCTGGAGTGACCGGACAGACGGGACCCAGTACTTC,CAWSDRTDGTQYF
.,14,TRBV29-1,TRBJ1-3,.,TGCAGCGTTGGGGGCTCCCTATCTGGAAACACCATATATTTT,CSVGGSLSGNTIYF
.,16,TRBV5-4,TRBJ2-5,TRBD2,TGTGCCAGCAGCTGGGGCCGGGGGGTGTCCCAAGAGACCCAGTACTTC,CASSWGRGVSQETQYF
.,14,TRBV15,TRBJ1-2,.,TGTGCCACCAGCTCACTCCACCAGGGTGATGGCTACACCTTC,CATSSLHQGDGYTF
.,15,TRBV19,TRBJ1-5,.,TGTGCCAGTAGTGACCCCGACGGAAGCAATCAGCCCCAGCATTTT,CASSDPDGSNQPQHF
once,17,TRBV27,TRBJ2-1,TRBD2,TGTGCCAGCAGTTTACTAGCGGGAGGGGTCTCCTACAATGAGCAGTTCTTC,CASSLLAGGVSYNEQFF
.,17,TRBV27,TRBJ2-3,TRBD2,TGTGCCAGCAGCCCCCAGTTAAGGACTAGCGGCCGGGGGACGCAGTATTTT,CASSPQLRTSGRGTQYF
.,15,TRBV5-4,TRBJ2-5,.,TGTGCCAGCAGCTTGGGAGGGGCGGAACAAGAGACCCAGTACTTC,CASSLGGAEQETQYF
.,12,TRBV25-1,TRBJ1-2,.,TGTGCCACCAGGGACGTCCCTAAGGGCTACACCTTC,CATRDVPKGYTF
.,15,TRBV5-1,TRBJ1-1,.,TGCGCCAGCAGCTTGGGGACGGTTGGGGACACTGAAGCTTTCTTT,CASSLGTVGDTEAFF
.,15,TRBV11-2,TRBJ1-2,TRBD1,TGTGCCAGCAGCTTAGGACAGGGGGCAGGCTATGGCTACACCTTC,CASSLGQGAGYGYTF
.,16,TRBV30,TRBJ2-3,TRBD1,TGTGCCTGGAGTTTCGGGGACAGGGAGTCCACAGATACGCAGTATTTT,CAWSFGDRESTDTQYF
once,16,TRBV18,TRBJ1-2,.,TGTGCCAGCTCACCAGCGCCACAGGGTATCGGCCTTGGCTACACCTTC,CASSPAPQGIGLGYTF
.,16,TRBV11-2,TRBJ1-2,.,TGTGCCAGCAGGACGAACCGGGACCGGAAGGGCTATGGCTACACCTTC,CASRTNRDRKGYGYTF
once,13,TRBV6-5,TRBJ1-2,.,TGTGCCAGCACCCCAGGGGTTTATTATGGCTACACCTTC,CASTPGVYYGYTF
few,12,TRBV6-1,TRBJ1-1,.,TGTGCCAGCAGGACAGCGAACACTGAAGCTTTCTTT,CASRTANTEAFF
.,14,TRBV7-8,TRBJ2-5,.,TGTGCCAGCAGCCCAGGAAGAGCTCAAGAGACCCAGTACTTC,CASSPGRAQETQYF
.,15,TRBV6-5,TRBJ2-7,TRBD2,TGTGCCAGCAGTTACTCGCGCGGGAGGGCCTACGAGCAGTACTTC,CASSYSRGRAYEQYF
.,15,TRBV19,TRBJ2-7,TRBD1,TGTGCCAGTAGTATTCAGGGACAGGGGGCGGCCGAGCAGTACTTC,CASSIQGQGAAEQYF
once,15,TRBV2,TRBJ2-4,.,TGTGCCAGCAGTGAAGCGCTTCGGGGCAAAAACATTCAGTACTTC,CASSEALRGKNIQYF
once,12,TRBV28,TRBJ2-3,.,TGTGCCAGCAGTACACGCACAGATACGCAGTATTTT,CASSTRTDTQYF
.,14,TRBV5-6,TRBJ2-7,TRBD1,TGTGCCAGCAGCTTCGGGACAGCCTTATACGAGCAGTACTTC,CASSFGTALYEQYF
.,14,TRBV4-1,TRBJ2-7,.,TGCGCCAGCAGCCAGGAGAGGAGGGGTACCGAGCAGTACTTC,CASSQERRGTEQYF
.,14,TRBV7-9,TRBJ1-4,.,TGTGCCAGCAGCTGGACAGCCTTTAATGAAAAACTGTTTTTT,CASSWTAFNEKLFF
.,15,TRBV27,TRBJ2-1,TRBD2,TGTGCCAGCAGCAGACTAGCGGGAGCTTCTGGTGAGCAGTTCTTC,CASSRLAGASGEQFF
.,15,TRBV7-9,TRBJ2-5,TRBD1,TGTGCCAGCAGCTATTCCACGGGACAGGGGGAGACCCAGTACTTC,CASSYSTGQGETQYF
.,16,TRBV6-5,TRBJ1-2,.,TGTGCCAGCAGTTACTCGGGCGCCAACCTCATCTATGGCTACACCTTC,CASSYSGANLIYGYTF
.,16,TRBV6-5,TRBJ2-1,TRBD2,TGTGCCAGCAGTTACTCGTTCGCGGGAGCGGTAAATGAGCAGTTCTTC,CASSYSFAGAVNEQFF
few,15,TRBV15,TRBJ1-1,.,TGTGCCACCAGCAGAGATCGAGAGGCACGGATAGAAGCTTTCTTT,CATSRDREARIEAFF
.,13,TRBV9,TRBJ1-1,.,TGTGCCAGCAGCGTAGAAGGTGGAGGGGAGCCTTTCTTT,CASSVEGGGEPFF
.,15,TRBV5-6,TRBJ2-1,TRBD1,TGTGCCAGCAGCCCGCAGGGACAGAATTACAATGAGCAGTTCTTC,CASSPQGQNYNEQFF
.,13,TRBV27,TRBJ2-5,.,TGTGCCAGCGGTTCTGGGTTCAGAGAGACCCAGTACTTC,CASGSGFRETQYF
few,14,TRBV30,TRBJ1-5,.,TGTGCCTGGAGTCACGGGGGGAGGGATCAGCCCCAGCATTTT,CAWSHGGRDQPQHF
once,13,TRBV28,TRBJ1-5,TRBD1,TGTGCCAGCAGAGTACAGGGGGTTCAGCCCCAGCATTTT,CASRVQGVQPQHF
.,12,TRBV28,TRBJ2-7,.,TGTGCCAGCGGGGGGAAGCCCTACGAGCAGTACTTC,CASGGKPYEQYF
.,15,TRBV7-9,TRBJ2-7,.,TGTGCCAGCAGCTTTGGAGAAACTCGGGGAGCCAGGCAGTACTTC,CASSFGETRGARQYF
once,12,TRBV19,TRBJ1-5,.,TGTGCCAGTAGTTTATGGGATCAGCCCCAGCATTTT,CASSLWDQPQHF
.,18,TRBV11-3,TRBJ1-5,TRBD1,TGTGCCAGCAGCCCCCGACAGGGGGCCAACTATAGCAATCAGCCCCAGCATTTT,CASSPRQGANYSNQPQHF
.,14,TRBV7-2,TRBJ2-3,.,TGTGCCAGCAGCTTAGGAGGCTGGTCGGCTACGCAGTATTTT,CASSLGGWSATQYF
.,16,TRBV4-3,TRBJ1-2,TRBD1,TGCGCCAGCAGCCAGCGACCGGGACAGGGGGCCAAAGGCTACACCTTC,CASSQRPGQGAKGYTF
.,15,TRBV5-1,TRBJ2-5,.,TGCGCCAGCAGCTTCGGCGGGACGACGGGGGAGACCCAGTACTTC,CASSFGGTTGETQYF
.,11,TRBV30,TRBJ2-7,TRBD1,TGTGCCTGGAGTGGGGGTGGGACAGCCATTTTC,CAWSGGGTAIF
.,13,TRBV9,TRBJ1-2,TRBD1,TGTGCCAGCAGCGTACGACAGGGAAGTGGCTACACCTTC,CASSVRQGSGYTF
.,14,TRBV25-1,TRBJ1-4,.,TGTGCCAGCACAAGTGGTGGGTTCGTTGAAAAACTGTTTTTT,CASTSGGFVEKLFF
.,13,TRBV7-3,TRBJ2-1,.,TGTGCCAGCAGCGAGGAGACTATGACTGAGCAGTTCTTC,CASSEETMTEQFF
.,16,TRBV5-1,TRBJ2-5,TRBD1,TGCGCCAGCAGCCCTTACGCCGGGACAGGGGGAGAGACCCAGTACTTC,CASSPYAGTGGETQYF